This paragraph reports one T cell receptor beta chain. Its antigen is still unknown. Profiled with immunoSEQ multiplex PCR; TCRdb holds only in-frame clones, not every one. The table has 45,000 to 50,000 clones, approximately 92% seen once. The data were obtained in a study of graft-versus-host responses after intestinal transplantation. Overall study results and limits: Present in recipient marrow, GvH clones included some that appeared first in ileum or blood. High graft-versus-host to host-versus-graft clonal ratios were seen in allografts of patients with graft-donor T cell macrochimerism.

The junction had 2 bases not matched to a gene; V was cut back by 4 bases and J by 7 bases. The CDR3 has 15 residues. Germline CDR1 and CDR2: MNHEY and SMNVEV (reference sequence). The chain has TRBV27 and TRBJ2-1; TRBD2 matches at 15 bases. The clonotype originates from a human patient who received an intestinal transplant, so some T cells may come from the graft donor. Sequencing used PBMCs, obtained 750 to 800 days after a first intestinal transplant, on the day of a second. The CDR3 coding sequence is TGTGCCAGCAGTTCCGGACTAGCGGGAGGGAATGAGCAGTTCTTC. It encodes CASSSGLAGGNEQFF.